This is a list of T cell receptor beta chains from one sample in a study of siplizumab effects on memory and regulatory T cells. Repertoires were generated with immunoSEQ multiplex PCR, while TCRdb's copy carries only in-frame clones and drops some. The data contain approximately 110,000 clones, 85% to 95% of them singletons. The sample taken for sequencing was CD4+ T cells sorted from blood. The receptors were sampled from a human donor in good health. Each CDR3 is given with its conserved first and last residue. D genes are given only for firm matches. Clone sizes are given selectively: once, few, many, or a class where the clone is expanded.

abundance	d_gene	j_gene	v_gene	CDR3nt	CDR3aa
.	.	TRBJ1-1	TRBV30	TGTGCCGGGGGCCAGGGGTTCGGTGAAGCTTTCTTT	CAGGQGFGEAFF
.	.	TRBJ1-2	TRBV6-5	TGTGCCAGCAGACTGAGACCGGCGCATTATGGCTACACCTTC	CASRLRPAHYGYTF
.	.	TRBJ1-2	TRBV6-6	TGTGCCAGCACTTTAAGTGGAGAAAACTATGGCTACACCTTC	CASTLSGENYGYTF
.	TRBD2	TRBJ2-7	TRBV4-1	TGCGCCAGCAGCCAAGTCAAAGCGGGGGCCGTCGTCTACGAGCAGTACTTC	CASSQVKAGAVVYEQYF
.	.	TRBJ1-2	TRBV6-5	TGTGCCAGCTCCGGGGCCTCTAACTATGGCTACACCTTC	CASSGASNYGYTF
.	.	TRBJ1-6	TRBV11-2	TGTGCCAGCAGCCTGGGGGCCGGGGCCGGGTCACCCCTCCACTTT	CASSLGAGAGSPLHF
.	TRBD1	TRBJ1-6	TRBV6-5	TGTGCCAGCAGTAGAGCAGGGGGCAATTCACCCCTCCACTTT	CASSRAGGNSPLHF
.	.	TRBJ2-5	TRBV29-1	TGCAGCGTTGAAAGACAGGTAGAGACCCAGTACTTC	CSVERQVETQYF
.	.	TRBJ2-1	TRBV6-5	TGTGCCAGCAGTTCCCCAACAGGGAGACCCTACAATGAGCAGTTCTTC	CASSSPTGRPYNEQFF
.	.	TRBJ2-2	TRBV18	TGTGCCAGCTCAGCGGCGGGACAGTACACCGGGGAGCTGTTTTTT	CASSAAGQYTGELFF
.	.	TRBJ2-1	TRBV7-9	TGTGCCAGCTTTCTGAGTGGGGGGAACAATGAGCAGTTCTTC	CASFLSGGNNEQFF
.	.	TRBJ1-3	TRBV2	TGTGCCAGCAGTTTTCGACTGGCATCCTCTGGAAACACCATATATTTT	CASSFRLASSGNTIYF
.	TRBD2	TRBJ2-2	TRBV5-4	TGTGCCAGCAGCCGAGCGGGGGGGAAAACCGGGGAGCTGTTTTTT	CASSRAGGKTGELFF
once	TRBD2	TRBJ2-1	TRBV7-2	TGTGCCAGCAGCTTAGCGATTGGACTAGCGGGAGTAAATGAGCAGTTCTTC	CASSLAIGLAGVNEQFF
.	.	TRBJ2-5	TRBV18	TGTGCCAGCTCACCACCGGTGCGTGAGACCCAGTACTTC	CASSPPVRETQYF
.	TRBD1	TRBJ1-1	TRBV27	TGTGCCAGCAGTTTGGGACAGGGCTCATACACTGAAGCTTTCTTT	CASSLGQGSYTEAFF
.	.	TRBJ2-1	TRBV5-4	TGTGCCAGCAGCTTGGGCTCGGGACATAATAACAATGAGCAGTTCTTC	CASSLGSGHNNNEQFF
.	.	TRBJ2-1	TRBV12-5	TGTGCTAGTGGTTTGGTAACAGGGTACAATGAGCAGTTCTTC	CASGLVTGYNEQFF
.	TRBD1	TRBJ2-7	TRBV19	TGTGCCAGTAGTCCAGCCTCCGGGACAGTTACCTACGAGCAGTACTTC	CASSPASGTVTYEQYF
.	.	TRBJ1-1	TRBV6-5	TGTGCCAGCAGTTACCGACAAGGACAGTTCACTGAAGCTTTCTTT	CASSYRQGQFTEAFF
.	TRBD1	TRBJ2-5	TRBV2	TGTGCCAGCAGCCGAAACCTGCAGGGGGCAGGAAAGGAGACCCAGTACTTC	CASSRNLQGAGKETQYF